This is a list of T cell receptor beta chains from one sample in a study of read filtering for tumor transcriptome and immune sequencing. TCRdb analysed the reads with MiXCR anew, one entry per CDR3 protein. The sample yields around 41,000 distinct CDR3 sequences, approximately 15% seen once. What was sequenced was a population of CD138-negative cells sorted from bone marrow. These TCRs come from a donor at least 40 years old with multiple myeloma. Both conserved end residues are part of each CDR3. A D gene is named only where the DNA matches it firmly. Clone size appears in some rows only: once, few, many, or a class for an expanded clone.

d_gene,abundance,len,v_gene,j_gene,CDR3nt,CDR3aa
TRBD1,many,15,TRBV27,TRBJ1-6,TGTGCCAGCACAAGAACCGGGACAGGGGACTCACCCCTCCACTTT,CASTRTGTGDSPLHF
TRBD1,many,14,TRBV5-1,TRBJ2-3,TGCGCCAGCAGCTTCCAGGGGGCAGGGGATACGCAGTATTTT,CASSFQGAGDTQYF
NA,many,11,TRBV6-6,TRBJ1-2,TGTGCCAGCAGTGGGATCGCGGGCTACACCTTC,CASSGIAGYTF
TRBD1,many,13,TRBV10-3,TRBJ2-5,TGTGCCATCAGGGAACAGGGGTTTGAGACCCAGTACTTC,CAIREQGFETQYF
NA,many,12,TRBV6-2/TRBV6-3,TRBJ2-7,TGTGCCAGCACCCCGACAGGCCTCGAGCAGTACTTC,CASTPTGLEQYF
NA,NA,16,TRBV7-2,TRBJ1-1,TGTGCCAGCAGCTTAAGAACAGGGCAAAGGAACACTGAAGCTTTCTTT,CASSLRTGQRNTEAFF
NA,many,16,TRBV7-2,TRBJ1-1,TGTGCCAGCAGCCCCGATGGAATAGCCCAAGCTTTGGGAGCTTTCTTT,CASSPDGIAQALGAFF
NA,many,13,TRBV20-1,TRBJ1-5,TGCAGTGCACGTGGGGACAGCAATCAGCCCCAGCATTTT,CSARGDSNQPQHF
NA,NA,12,TRBV6-2/TRBV6-3,TRBJ2-2,TGTGCCAGCAAAAAACGCACGGGGGAGCTGTTTTTT,CASKKRTGELFF
NA,NA,14,TRBV28,TRBJ2-3,TGTGCCAGCAGGCCCCCCTCGCGGGGATATACGCAGTATTTT,CASRPPSRGYTQYF
NA,many,16,TRBV4-1,TRBJ2-6,TGCGCCAGCAGCCCCTGGGCTAGCTCTGGGGCCAACGTCCTGACTTTC,CASSPWASSGANVLTF
NA,NA,13,TRBV5-1,TRBJ1-1,TGCGTCAGCAGCTTGGGTGGAAACACTGAAGCTTTCTTT,CVSSLGGNTEAFF
NA,many,16,TRBV10-2,TRBJ1-3,TGCGCCAGCAGTGTTCCACTCACAGGGCCTGGAAACACCATATATTTT,CASSVPLTGPGNTIYF
NA,many,14,TRBV3-1,TRBJ1-5,TGTGCCAGCAGCCAAGTCAGATCGGGTCAGCCCCAGCATTTT,CASSQVRSGQPQHF
NA,many,13,TRBV6-5,TRBJ1-1,TGTGCCAGCAGTTACCCGGGGAACACTGAAGCTTTCTTT,CASSYPGNTEAFF
TRBD1,many,16,TRBV19,TRBJ1-2,TGTGCCAGTAGTATCTTAGCTCCCGGGACAGCCTATGGCTACACCTTC,CASSILAPGTAYGYTF
NA,many,16,TRBV28,TRBJ2-1,TGTGCCAGCAGTTTAATTGGAGGACAGCCATACAATGAGCAGTTCTTC,CASSLIGGQPYNEQFF
NA,many,16,TRBV19,TRBJ2-1,TGTGCCAGTAGTATGGAGGCCTTGAGCTCCTACAATGAGCAGTTCTTC,CASSMEALSSYNEQFF
NA,many,11,TRBV7-2,TRBJ2-5,TGTGCCAGCAGCCGCCAAGAGACCCAGTACTTC,CASSRQETQYF
NA,many,15,TRBV7-9,TRBJ2-7,TGTGCCAGCAGCTTAAGCGGCCCAGACTCCTACGAGCAGTACTTC,CASSLSGPDSYEQYF
NA,many,13,TRBV20-1,TRBJ1-5,TGCAGTGCTAGGTTTTCGGAGCCTTCGCCCCAGCATTTT,CSARFSEPSPQHF
TRBD1,many,15,TRBV7-9,TRBJ1-1,TGTGCCAGCAGCTTATGGGGGACAGCGAACACTGGAGCTTTCTTT,CASSLWGTANTGAFF
NA,NA,14,TRBV7-9,TRBJ2-5,TGTGCCAGCAGCCCAGTAACGTACCAAGAGACCCAGTACTTC,CASSPVTYQETQYF
NA,many,10,TRBV6-5,TRBJ2-5,TGTGCCAGCGCAGGGACGGGCCAGTACTTC,CASAGTGQYF
TRBD1,many,15,TRBV28,TRBJ1-5,TGTGCCAGCAGCCTAACCGACAGGGGCAATCAGCCCCAGCATTTT,CASSLTDRGNQPQHF
TRBD1,once,17,TRBV12-3/TRBV12-4,TRBJ2-1,TGTGCCAGCACCCGAGAAATCGGGACAGGGGTTTGGGATGAGCAGTTCTTC,CASTREIGTGVWDEQFF
TRBD2,many,13,TRBV29-1,TRBJ2-1,TGCAGCGTTGAGGCTAGCGGGGGAAATGAGCAGTTCTTC,CSVEASGGNEQFF
NA,few,15,TRBV7-2,TRBJ2-3,TGTGCCAGCAGCTTAGACAATAGGGGCACAGATACGCAGTATTTT,CASSLDNRGTDTQYF
NA,NA,14,TRBV19,TRBJ1-1,TGTGCCAGTATATTCAGGGTTGGTTACACTGAAGCTTTCTTT,CASIFRVGYTEAFF
NA,few,15,TRBV7-2,TRBJ2-1,TGTGCCAGCAGCTTGGCCGGTGTGGCCTACAATGAGCAGTTCTTC,CASSLAGVAYNEQFF
TRBD2,many,16,TRBV4-1,TRBJ2-2,TGCGCCAGCAGCCAAGAAGGCTGGGGGGGGGCCGGGGAGCTGTTTTTT,CASSQEGWGGAGELFF
NA,many,13,TRBV24-1,TRBJ2-1,TGTGCCACCAGTGCGCGAAGGCACAATGAGCAGTTCTTC,CATSARRHNEQFF
NA,many,13,TRBV7-3,TRBJ1-2,TGTGCCAGCAGCTCCTCGCTGAACTATGGCTACACCTTC,CASSSSLNYGYTF
NA,many,13,TRBV7-9,TRBJ2-7,TGTGCCAGCAGCGACAGGAGCTCCTACGAGCAGTACTTC,CASSDRSSYEQYF
NA,many,13,TRBV6-6,TRBJ2-2,TGTGCCAGCAGTTACGCGGCTGGGGGGGAGCTGTTTTTT,CASSYAAGGELFF
TRBD1,many,16,TRBV25-1,TRBJ1-4,TGTGCCAGCAGTGAAGCCGGGACAGGACCTAATGAAAAACTGTTTTTT,CASSEAGTGPNEKLFF
TRBD2,many,16,TRBV4-3,TRBJ2-3,TGCGCCAGCAGCCAAGAGCGAGCGGGGTACACAGATACGCAGTATTTT,CASSQERAGYTDTQYF
NA,NA,14,TRBV2,TRBJ1-1,TGTGCCAGCGACGAACGACTGGGTTGGATAGAAGCTTTCTTT,CASDERLGWIEAFF
TRBD1,NA,15,TRBV18,TRBJ1-1,TGTGCCAGCTCGCTTCAGGGGGCCGCAGACACTGAAGCTTTCTTT,CASSLQGAADTEAFF
NA,many,13,TRBV28,TRBJ2-2,TGTGCCAGCAGCAGACGGAACACCGGGGAGCTGTTTTTT,CASSRRNTGELFF
NA,few,15,TRBV11-2,TRBJ2-6,TGTGCCAGCAGCTTAGCCCATACTGGGGCCAACGTCCTGACTTTC,CASSLAHTGANVLTF
NA,many,14,TRBV7-2,TRBJ1-1,TGTGCCAGCAGCTTAAATCGGGCGAACACTGAAGCTTTCTTT,CASSLNRANTEAFF
NA,many,14,TRBV6-5,TRBJ1-3,TGTGCCAGCAGCTCGGGGTTCTCCCAAAACACCATATATTTT,CASSSGFSQNTIYF
NA,NA,12,TRBV5-1,TRBJ2-7,TGCGCCAGCAGCTTGCTAGGGTACGAGCAGTACTTC,CASSLLGYEQYF
NA,many,14,TRBV6-1,TRBJ2-5,TGTGCCAGCAGTGACATGGGACCCCAAGAGACCCAGTACTTC,CASSDMGPQETQYF
NA,NA,10,TRBV30,TRBJ1-1,TGTGCCCGGGTTAGTACCGAAGCTTTCTTT,CARVSTEAFF
NA,NA,13,TRBV10-3,TRBJ1-1,TGTGCCATCCGGGCGGAGATGAACACTGAAGCTTTCTTT,CAIRAEMNTEAFF
TRBD1,NA,14,TRBV6-5,TRBJ1-1,TGTGCCAGCAGTTACTCGATCAGGGGGGCTAAAGCTTTCTTT,CASSYSIRGAKAFF
NA,many,12,TRBV20-1,TRBJ2-4,TGCAGCGCGGCGGGACCCAAAAACATTCAGTACTTC,CSAAGPKNIQYF
NA,many,11,TRBV20-1,TRBJ1-1,TGCAGTGCTCCCCGGGACACTGAAGCTTTCTTT,CSAPRDTEAFF
NA,NA,11,TRBV29-1,TRBJ2-1,TGCAGCGGGCAAGGGGGCAATGAGCAGTTCTTC,CSGQGGNEQFF
NA,many,16,TRBV25-1,TRBJ1-1,TGTGCCAGCAGTGAATTGGAGGGGATGGCGAACACTGAAGCTTTCTTT,CASSELEGMANTEAFF
TRBD1,many,13,TRBV10-3,TRBJ2-1,TGTGCCATCAGGGGACAGGGGGACAATGAGCAGTTCTTC,CAIRGQGDNEQFF
TRBD1,medium-sized,14,TRBV7-2,TRBJ2-1,TGTGCCAGCAGCCCCGGGACAGGGGTTTATGAGCAGTTCTTC,CASSPGTGVYEQFF
NA,many,12,TRBV20-1,TRBJ2-3,TGCAGTGTATCAGGGAGCACAGATACGCAGTATTTT,CSVSGSTDTQYF